The 13 T cell receptor beta chains below all came from one sample that was sequenced in a study of cytomegalovirus exposure and HLA in healthy donors. Use of 60 Vbeta and 13 Jbeta primers characterized the PCR. This table comes from immunoSEQ multiplex PCR, and its TCRdb copy is limited to in-frame clones, with some not included. In all, the sample yields approximately 110,000 clones. The sequencing input was PBMCs. The receptors here all came from a middle-aged man in good health and CMV-seronegative.

On this clone itself: The junction does not match germline at one end; this may be a read error. The chain uses TRBV6-5 and TRBJ2-7; weak D call: TRBD1 (5 bases). This CDR3 is built from 13 residues. Germline lookup yields CDR1 MNHEY and CDR2 SVGAGI. The CDR3 DNA sequence: TGTGCCAGCAGTTACTCGGGGCGTATGGAGCTGTACTTC. Protein product: CASSYSGRMELYF.

This sequence joins TRBV6-1 and TRBJ2-7, with D possibly matching TRBD1 (6 bases). The germline CDR1 and CDR2 sequences are MNHNS and SASEGT. V lost 5 bases and J 12 bases, leaving 17 bases between the germline ends. This CDR3 spans 12 amino acids. The CDR3 nucleotides read TGTGCCAGCAGTCACAGGAACAGGGTTTTGTACTTC. Amino acids: CASSHRNRVLYF.

The chain joins TRBV5-1 to TRBJ2-7; tentative D call: TRBD1 (6 bases). Trimming removed 5 bases from V and 0 bases from J, with 15 bases in between. Looked up from germline, CDR1 is SGHRS and CDR2 is YFSETQ. The CDR3 sequence is 15 residues long. CDR3 in amino acids: CASSVLGASSYEQYF. The CDR3 DNA follows: TGCGCCAGCAGTGTCTTGGGGGCTTCCTCCTACGAGCAGTACTTC.

This chain uses TRBV6-6 with TRBJ2-7, with TRBD2 matching 9 bases. The germline V gene has CDR1 MNHNY and CDR2 SVGAGI (reference sequence). V lost 2 bases, J lost 3 bases, and 8 bases stayed unmatched. The length of the CDR3 is 16 residues. CDR3: CASSYPAGTSSYEQYF. CDR3 DNA: TGTGCCAGCAGTTACCCCGCCGGGACTAGCAGCTACGAGCAGTACTTC.

The rearrangement links TRBV7-6 to TRBJ2-7, with TRBD1 identical over 8 bases. This CDR3 spans 14 amino acids. Trimming took 0 bases from V and 5 from J; bases not matched to a gene: 3. From germline, CDR1 is SGHVS and CDR2 FNYEAQ. The CDR3 sequence is CASSLADRVHEQYF. In DNA, the CDR3 is TGTGCCAGCAGCTTAGCGGACAGGGTCCACGAGCAGTACTTC.

The J gene is TRBJ2-5, the V gene TRBV7-2; D may be TRBD1 (6 bases). The CDR3 is 16 residues long. V was pared by 2 bases and J by 2 bases, with 15 bases between. From germline, CDR1 is SGHTA and CDR2 FQGNSA. The CDR3 bases are TGTGCCAGCAGCTTATCTGTGGGACAACAGCAAGAGACCCAGTACTTC. As protein: CASSLSVGQQQETQYF.

V is TRBV4-1 and J is TRBJ2-1, with unresolved D. The germline V gene has CDR1 MGHRA and CDR2 YSYEKL. The CDR3 spans 13 residues. Trimming pared 0 bases from V and 12 bases from J, leaving 12 bases between. The CDR3 DNA reads TGCGCCAGCAGCCAAGATAGAGGCAGTCGGCAGTTCTTC. Translating gives CASSQDRGSRQFF.

The rearrangement uses TRBV5-8 and TRBJ1-1; D gene unclear. Trimming left V 2 bases short and J 4 bases short, with 6 bases between. CDR3 length equals 12 residues. Germline assignment: CDR1 SGHTS and CDR2 YDEGEE. CDR3 sequence: CASSFRGTEAFF. DNA of the CDR3: TGTGCCAGCAGCTTTCGGGGCACTGAAGCTTTCTTT.

The chain uses TRBV4-3 and TRBJ2-7; 8 bases are a match to TRBD1. There are 15 residues in the CDR3. V lost 3 bases, J lost 4 bases, and 8 bases stayed unmatched. Germline V gene sequence: CDR1 LGHNA, CDR2 YSLEER. The CDR3 nucleotides read TGCGCCAGCAGCCATTCCGGGACAGGAGAATACGAGCAGTACTTC. Amino acid sequence: CASSHSGTGEYEQYF.

The rearrangement links TRBV7-2 to TRBJ1-5; D is unresolved. The CDR3 extends over 13 amino acids. V was pared by 6 bases and J by 7 bases, with 13 bases between. The germline V gene encodes CDR1 SGHTA and CDR2 FQGNSA. CDR3 coding DNA: TGTGCCAGCAGTCCTAACCCGGGGCAGCCCCAGCATTTT. It is translated as CASSPNPGQPQHF. The full variable domain, with the rest looked up from reference TRBV7-2 and TRBJ1-5, is GAGVSQSPSNKVTEKGKDVELRCDPISGHTALYWYRQSLGQGLEFLIYFQGNSAPDKSGLPSDRFSAERTGGSVSTLTIQRTQQEDSAVYLCASSPNPGQPQHFGDGTRLSIL.

The chain is built from TRBV7-2 and TRBJ1-3; tentatively, D is TRBD1 (5 bases). Germline-derived CDR1 and CDR2 are SGHTA and FQGNSA. V lost 2 bases, J lost 0 bases, and 8 bases lay in between. The CDR3 is 15 residues long. Here the CDR3 reads CASSLRTGSGNTIYF. The CDR3 nucleotides read TGTGCCAGCAGCTTAAGAACAGGCTCTGGAAACACCATATATTTT.

The J gene is TRBJ2-3, the V gene TRBV6-5, with a tentative D call TRBD1 (7 bases). V was cut by 8 bases and J by 3 bases, with 15 bases left in between. Germline V gene data show CDR1 as MNHEY and CDR2 as SVGAGI. The CDR3 spans 14 residues. The DNA of the CDR3 is TGTGCCAGCGTCGGGAGACAGGGAACAGATACGCAGTATTTT. Translated: CASVGRQGTDTQYF.

This chain joins TRBV11-2 and TRBJ2-1; weak D call: TRBD1 (6 bases). The V end lost 2 bases, the J end lost 6 bases, and 20 bases lay between the germline ends. The CDR3 contains 17 residues. Germline V gene lookup returns CDR1 SGHAT and CDR2 FQNNGV. In nucleotides, the CDR3 is TGTGCCAGCAGCTTACAGGGTGGGACACTCGCGTCCAATGAGCAGTTCTTC. Amino acid sequence: CASSLQGGTLASNEQFF. The variable domain in full, completed from reference TRBV11-2 and TRBJ2-1, reads EAGVAQSPRYKIIEKRQSVAFWCNPISGHATLYWYQQILGQGPKLLIQFQNNGVVDDSQLPKDRFSAERLKGVDSTLKIQPAKLEDSAVYLCASSLQGGTLASNEQFFGPGTRLTVL.